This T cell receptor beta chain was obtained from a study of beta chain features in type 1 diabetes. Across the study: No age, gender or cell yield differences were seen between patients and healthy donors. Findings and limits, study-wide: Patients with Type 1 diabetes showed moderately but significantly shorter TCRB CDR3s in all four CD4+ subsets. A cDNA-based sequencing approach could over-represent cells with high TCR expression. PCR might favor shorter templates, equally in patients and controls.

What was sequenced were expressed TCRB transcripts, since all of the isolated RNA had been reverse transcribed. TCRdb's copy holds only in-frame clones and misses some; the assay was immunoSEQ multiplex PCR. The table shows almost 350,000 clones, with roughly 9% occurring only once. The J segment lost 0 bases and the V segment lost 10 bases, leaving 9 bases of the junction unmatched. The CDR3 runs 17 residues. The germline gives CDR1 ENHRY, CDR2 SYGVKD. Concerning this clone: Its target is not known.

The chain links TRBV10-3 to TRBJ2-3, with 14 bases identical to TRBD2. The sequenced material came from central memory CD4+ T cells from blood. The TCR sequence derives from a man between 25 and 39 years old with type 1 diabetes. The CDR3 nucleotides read TGTGCCAGCAATGGACTAGCGGGGGGCTCCAGCACAGATACGCAGTATTTT. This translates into CASNGLAGGSSTDTQYF.